The rows below give T cell receptor beta chains drawn from one sample of a study of blood T cell repertoires in COVID-19. Assay: immunoSEQ multiplex PCR; the TCRdb copy retains only in-frame clones and omits some. The sample has tens of thousands of clones, under 95% seen once. The sample consisted of peripheral blood. The receptor source for this set is a human donor with active COVID-19. The donor label of this sample is uncertain. Each CDR3 is given with its conserved first and last residue. A D gene is named only where the DNA matches it firmly.

v_call: TRBV2; d_call: .; j_call: TRBJ2-2; cdr3_aa: CASRERTENTGELFF; cdr3_nt: TGTGCCAGCAGGGAGAGGACAGAGAACACCGGGGAGCTGTTTTTT
v_call: TRBV6-1; d_call: .; j_call: TRBJ1-1; cdr3_aa: CASSEAVREENTEAFF; cdr3_nt: TGTGCCAGCAGTGAAGCGGTCAGGGAGGAGAACACTGAAGCTTTCTTT
v_call: TRBV5-1; d_call: .; j_call: TRBJ2-3; cdr3_aa: CASSLGQTSTDTQYF; cdr3_nt: TGCGCCAGCAGCTTGGGGCAGACTAGCACAGATACGCAGTATTTT
v_call: TRBV7-9; d_call: .; j_call: TRBJ1-2; cdr3_aa: CASSLPSAFYGYTF; cdr3_nt: TGTGCCAGCAGCTTACCCAGTGCCTTCTATGGCTACACCTTC
v_call: TRBV5-4; d_call: .; j_call: TRBJ2-3; cdr3_aa: CASSLGQGDTQYF; cdr3_nt: TGTGCCAGCAGCTTGGGGCAGGGAGATACGCAGTATTTT
v_call: TRBV18; d_call: .; j_call: TRBJ1-1; cdr3_aa: CASSPPGGAQNTEAFF; cdr3_nt: TGTGCCAGCTCACCACCAGGGGGGGCCCAGAACACTGAAGCTTTCTTT
v_call: TRBV2; d_call: TRBD2; j_call: TRBJ2-7; cdr3_aa: CASSPPSGGTYEQYF; cdr3_nt: TGTGCCAGCAGTCCCCCCAGCGGGGGCACCTACGAGCAGTACTTC
v_call: TRBV9; d_call: .; j_call: TRBJ1-1; cdr3_aa: CASSVHDRMNTEAFF; cdr3_nt: TGTGCCAGCAGCGTACACGACAGGATGAACACTGAAGCTTTCTTT
v_call: TRBV6-5; d_call: TRBD1; j_call: TRBJ2-3; cdr3_aa: CASTSTGLEDTQYF; cdr3_nt: TGTGCCAGCACCTCGACAGGGCTTGAAGATACGCAGTATTTT
v_call: TRBV11-2; d_call: TRBD1; j_call: TRBJ1-1; cdr3_aa: CASSLASGDSVYTEAFF; cdr3_nt: TGTGCCAGCAGCTTAGCATCAGGGGACAGCGTATACACTGAAGCTTTCTTT
v_call: TRBV4-3; d_call: TRBD1; j_call: TRBJ2-1; cdr3_aa: CASSKRPGTVDNEQFF; cdr3_nt: TGCGCCAGCAGCAAACGGCCCGGGACAGTGGACAATGAGCAGTTCTTC
v_call: TRBV7-3; d_call: .; j_call: TRBJ2-3; cdr3_aa: CASSPTLSGKGTDTQYF; cdr3_nt: TGTGCCAGCAGCCCTACCCTTTCGGGGAAGGGCACAGATACGCAGTATTTT
v_call: TRBV11-2; d_call: TRBD2; j_call: TRBJ2-1; cdr3_aa: CASSLRTSGSGRLINEQFF; cdr3_nt: TGTGCCAGCAGCTTAAGGACTAGCGGGTCAGGACGGCTAATCAATGAGCAGTTCTTC
v_call: TRBV4-1; d_call: TRBD2; j_call: TRBJ2-1; cdr3_aa: CASSQVAGARGNEQFF; cdr3_nt: TGCGCCAGCAGCCAAGTAGCGGGGGCGAGAGGCAATGAGCAGTTCTTC
v_call: TRBV6-4; d_call: .; j_call: TRBJ2-3; cdr3_aa: CASSDTGTDTQYF; cdr3_nt: TGTGCCAGCAGTGACACAGGCACAGATACGCAGTATTTT